This entry is about one TCR beta chain. What it binds is unknown. This CDR3 is built from 14 residues. Trimming stripped 6 bases from V and 2 bases from J, with 10 bases between. CDR1 is ENHRY and CDR2 is SYGVKD in the germline V gene. These data are taken from a study of shared clonotypes between healthy human individuals. In the study overall: CD4 naive cells filled three plates per donor, CD4 memory three, CD8 naive two and CD8 memory one.

A CD45RA-negative memory subset and a CD45RA+ naive subset were separated from the CD4+ cells. Data came from immunoSEQ multiplex PCR; TCRdb stores just in-frame clones and leaves some out. Of over a million clones listed, around 78% are singletons. Broader study findings: At large depth, rarefaction still showed sorted-subset sequencing to be incomplete.

The material sequenced was memory CD4+ T cells from PBMCs. Subset denoted: CD45RA-negative fraction. The TCR originated in a man between 18 and 29 years old in good health. Some clones in this sample may be carry-over from other donors' samples. This chain connects TRBV10-3 to TRBJ1-4; D gene uncertain. The CDR3 DNA follows: TGTGCCATCAGGGAGGCTGCCACTAATGAAAAACTGTTTTTT. Its protein product is CAIREAATNEKLFF.